The entry that follows covers one TCR beta chain sequence. Its antigen is not known. Germline trimming cut 7 bases from V and 4 bases from J; bases unmatched to any gene: 5. The CDR3 is 13 amino acids. Germline CDR1 and CDR2: LNHDA and SQIVND (reference sequence). TCRdb's table, derived via immunoSEQ multiplex PCR, lists solely in-frame clones and lacks some. The table has about 190,000 clones, about 82% seen once. Separate from the approximately 670-subject first cohort was the 120-subject validation cohort, to which the donors belonged. This record comes from a study of cytomegalovirus exposure and HLA in healthy donors. Across the whole study: A later analysis reported the same platform for the 100 to 150 validation repertoires and the approximately 720 first-cohort repertoires.

The study, taken as a whole, reports: The dataset shows that most TCR sequences were rare, while some public TCRs occurred in many donors. A list of about 160 TCR beta chains associated with cytomegalovirus was given.

This TCR was recovered from a woman aged 18-30 years in good health and CMV-seronegative. The sequenced material came from PBMCs. V usage is TRBV19 and J usage is TRBJ1-2; 8 positions agree with TRBD1. For the CDR3, the DNA is TGTGCCAGTAATTCCAGGGGGCTCTATGGCTACACCTTC. Protein sequence: CASNSRGLYGYTF.